This is a list of T cell receptor beta chains from one sample in a study of CD8 T cells in ankylosing spondylitis. TCRdb re-called the 5' RACE reads with MiXCR, one entry per CDR3 protein. The sample lists about 800,000 distinct CDR3 sequences; roughly 12% were seen once. The sample consisted of blood, either unsorted or a sorted T cell fraction (not recorded which). These TCRs come from a male donor with ankylosing spondylitis. Each CDR3 is given with its conserved first and last residue. A D gene is named only where the DNA matches it firmly. A clone size is listed for some rows: how often the clone was seen (once, few, many), or a class if it is expanded.

cdr3_aa cdr3_nt v_call d_call j_call clone_size
CASSYGVQETQYF TGCGCCAGCAGCTACGGGGTCCAAGAGACCCAGTACTTC TRBV5-1 NA TRBJ2-5 NA
CASSLNRGLHSYEQYF TGTGCCAGCAGTTTGAACAGGGGACTCCACTCCTACGAGCAGTACTTC TRBV28 NA TRBJ2-7 NA
CSARDPGAPGTGGYGYTF TGCAGTGCTAGAGATCCCGGGGCTCCAGGGACAGGGGGCTATGGCTACACCTTC TRBV20-1 TRBD1 TRBJ1-2 many
CASSLGRYSGANVLTF TGTGCCAGCAGTCTGGGACGGTACTCTGGGGCCAACGTCCTGACTTTC TRBV27 NA TRBJ2-6 once
CASSSGTVLSTNYGYTF TGTGCCAGCAGCTCAGGGACAGTGTTATCAACTAACTATGGCTACACCTTC TRBV7-6 TRBD1 TRBJ1-2 few
CASSVFQTGYEQYF TGTGCCAGCAGCGTCTTTCAAACAGGCTACGAGCAGTACTTC TRBV9 NA TRBJ2-7 few
CASSALGAARHF TGTGCCAGCAGTGCCCTAGGGGCCGCACGACACTTT TRBV12-3/TRBV12-4 NA TRBJ1-6 few
CASSFPETVTQYF TGCGCCAGCAGCTTCCCTGAAACCGTTACGCAGTATTTT TRBV5-1 NA TRBJ2-3 few
CASSQQGEGEKLFF TGTGCCAGCAGCCAACAGGGTGAGGGCGAAAAACTGTTTTTT TRBV4-2 NA TRBJ1-4 NA
CASSLGVVYGYTF TGTGCCAGCAGTCTAGGGGTGGTCTATGGCTACACCTTC TRBV7-2 NA TRBJ1-2 many
CASSYGDRVVYEQYF TGTGCCAGCAGTTACGGTGACAGGGTGGTGTACGAGCAGTACTTC TRBV28 TRBD1 TRBJ2-7 few
CATSLDLTGANEQFF TGTGCCACCAGCTTAGACTTGACAGGGGCCAATGAGCAGTTCTTC TRBV15 TRBD1 TRBJ2-1 many
CASSQAHGAPWSAQYF TGCGCCAGCAGCCAAGCCCACGGCGCACCTTGGAGTGCCCAGTACTTC TRBV4-3 NA TRBJ2-5 NA
CASSADRGAEAFF TGTGCCAGCAGTGCCGACAGGGGCGCTGAAGCTTTCTTT TRBV12-3/TRBV12-4 TRBD1 TRBJ1-1 many
CASSFLEMDANYGYTF TGTGCCAGCAGTTTTCTGGAAATGGATGCTAACTATGGCTACACCTTC TRBV6-9 NA TRBJ1-2 few
CSVTENTEAFF TGCAGTGTGACAGAGAACACTGAAGCTTTCTTT TRBV20-1 NA TRBJ1-1 NA
CASSLTGGGTYEQYF TGCGCCAGCAGCTTGACCGGGGGAGGTACCTACGAGCAGTACTTC TRBV5-1 NA TRBJ2-7 NA
CASSLRVPGVHYEQYF TGTGCCAGCAGCCTCCGTGTGCCGGGAGTTCATTACGAGCAGTACTTC TRBV12-3/TRBV12-4 NA TRBJ2-7 few
CSAYNPDTEAFF TGCAGTGCTTACAATCCGGACACTGAAGCTTTCTTT TRBV20-1 NA TRBJ1-1 few
CASSPGGGSWDTQYF TGTGCCAGCTCCCCCGGTGGGGGATCATGGGATACGCAGTATTTT TRBV18 NA TRBJ2-3 once
CASSSRVYQETQYF TGTGCCAGCAGCTCCCGGGTCTACCAAGAGACCCAGTACTTC TRBV11-2 NA TRBJ2-5 many
CASSQDVPAGLYEQYF TGCGCCAGCAGCCAAGATGTGCCGGCTGGCCTCTACGAGCAGTACTTC TRBV4-3 NA TRBJ2-7 few
CASSQAASEFTDTQYF TGTGCCAGCAGCCAGGCGGCTAGCGAATTCACAGATACGCAGTATTTT TRBV11-2 NA TRBJ2-3 many
CASSEWQGGGGYEQYF TGTGCCAGCAGTGAATGGCAAGGGGGCGGTGGCTACGAGCAGTACTTC TRBV25-1 TRBD1 TRBJ2-7 NA
CASSPSQLAGVYNEQFF TGCGCCAGCAGCCCTAGCCAGCTAGCGGGAGTCTACAATGAGCAGTTCTTC TRBV5-1 TRBD2 TRBJ2-1 many
CATSAYGFSGNTIYF TGTGCCACCAGCGCTTACGGCTTCTCTGGAAACACCATATATTTT TRBV15 NA TRBJ1-3 NA
CASSQDDREDTEAFF TGCGCCAGCAGCCAAGACGACAGGGAGGACACTGAAGCTTTCTTT TRBV4-3 TRBD1 TRBJ1-1 NA
CASSARRGAETQYF TGTGCCAGCAGCGCGCGTCGTGGCGCGGAGACCCAGTACTTC TRBV9 NA TRBJ2-5 NA